This TCR beta chain was profiled in a study of blood T cell repertoires in COVID-19 (dated by TCRdb to between 2020 and 2021). In terms of the full investigation: The collaborator samples originated in the United States, Italy and Spain and spanned the acute and convalescent phases of COVID-19. The prospective study material was composed of cDNA or gDNA derived from T cells, B-cell-depleted T cells, or PBMCs. The dataset comprised deeply sampled blood TCRbeta repertoires from subjects exposed to, actively infected with, or recovered from COVID-19. The repertoires were released in a freely available public database intended as a resource for research on the immune response to SARS-CoV-2. Samples came from the ongoing ImmuneRACE study (first 160 participants) plus 1,254 subjects from 6 global collaborators. Sample metadata almost always included a de-identified subject ID, COVID-19 status, age in years and sex. HLA class I and class II types, where available, came from metadata supplied by the sample provider rather than from assay-based typing. The research as a whole found: The amount of clinical and demographic metadata varied by source and participant and was provided uncurated.

Turning to this clone: The clone's antigen remains unknown. Base qualities are not at hand, and no much larger clone is one base apart.

The V end gives up 7 bases and the J end 0 bases, leaving 9 bases in the junction not matched to a gene. The CDR3 measures 17 amino acids from cysteine to phenylalanine. Only the CDR3 region is kept as DNA, spanning 51 bases read in frame from base 1. Collaborating institutions collected whole blood in K2EDTA tubes following their own protocols. For TCRbeta analysis, collaborators shipped samples in one of three forms: frozen whole blood, isolated PBMCs, or DNA extracted from either of those sample types. The immunoSEQ Assay, a bias-controlled multiplex PCR, was used to amplify TCRbeta CDR3 regions from genomic DNA. In the paper's pipeline: Within the assay, amplification of reference gene primers was used to estimate how many nucleated cells each sample contained. To quantify the absolute abundance of each unique TCRbeta CDR3 rearrangement, sequence reads were collapsed and filtered. For each sample, productive Simpson clonality was calculated as the square root of Simpson's diversity index across productive rearrangements. Drawn from immuneACCESS, this table holds only the in-frame rearrangements with V and J called that TCRdb kept. Clones are partly lost; checked studies trace under half to an unresolved V gene and leave the rest unexplained. V and J calls plus clone size are reproduced from that table; the DNA served to infer D and trimming. A total of under 200,000 clones appear in this sample, about 85% of them only once. The ten largest clones capture 4.5% to 5% of the sample.

The sequence is built from TRBV23-1 and TRBJ2-6; 7 bases in the middle match TRBD1. TRBV23-1 is flagged as an ORF with uncertain function. This clonotype originated in a woman older than 75 with acute or convalescent COVID-19. The sample consisted of peripheral blood. The CDR3: CASTWDRVTSGANVLTF. At the DNA level, the sequence is TGCGCCAGCACGTGGGACAGAGTAACCTCTGGGGCCAACGTCCTGACTTTC.